The clone carrying this T cell receptor beta chain was seen more than once but under ten times. The antigen remains unidentified. This record comes from a study of regulatory T cells in long-lasting Graves disease. Study outcomes and limitations: The study examined only peripheral blood, not thyroid tissue.

Arm-PCR with iRepertoire HTBI primers amplified the CDR3 regions for these TCR beta libraries. TCRdb redid the calling of the multiplex PCR reads with MiXCR, one entry per CDR3 protein. The sample lists 420,000 or so distinct CDR3 sequences, approximately 16% occurring once. The CDR3 has 18 amino acids. V dropped 2 bases and J dropped 5 bases, with 24 bases sitting between them. Germline loops: CDR1 LNHDA, CDR2 SQIVND (reference sequence). As to time point: newly diagnosed GD, antithyroid drugs for less than 3 months. The TCR library was made from RNA that had been extracted from PBMCs in TRIzol. These sequences were also reported in another study, on T cells in Graves' hyperthyroidism and ophthalmopathy. As that study records: Recently diagnosed hyperthyroidism of less than 2 months' duration affected patients aged 18 to 65. HTBI primers were the set used in a first-round RT-PCR of the TCR CDR3.

The sample consisted of peripheral blood mononuclear cells (PBMCs), taken at new diagnosis, from a patient treated with antithyroid drugs. The receptor was derived from a woman under 30 with Graves disease. The V and J genes are TRBV19 and TRBJ1-1, with a possible D match to TRBD1 (6 bases). CDR3 residues: CASSISLRQESSVTEAFF. In DNA form, the CDR3 reads TGTGCCAGTAGTATATCCCTCAGACAGGAGTCTAGCGTTACTGAAGCTTTCTTT.